The clone carrying this T cell receptor beta chain was found a few times. The antigen is not known. The entry originates in a study of tumor-infiltrating lymphocytes in localized non-small cell lung cancer. Study at large: Several tumor histologies, both smoking statuses, and some post-neoadjuvant chemotherapy samples were included. From each patient, both tumor and uninvolved lung, non-adjacent to tumor, were sampled. Findings and limits, study-wide: Each assay used a separate piece of the same tissue. Tumors had more T cell infiltration than uninvolved lung, per TCRbeta sequencing and CD3 counts.

Looked up from germline, CDR1 is SGHVS and CDR2 is FNYEAQ. This CDR3 comprises 15 residues. With 1 base clipped from V and 5 bases from J, the junction kept 4 bases outside the gene matches. Method: immunoSEQ multiplex PCR; TCRdb's copy keeps in-frame clones and lacks some. This table has about 12,000 clones, approximately 80% appearing once. The sequence was collected from a human donor with non-small cell lung cancer. Source material: uninvolved lung tissue not adjacent to the tumor. V usage is TRBV7-6 and J usage is TRBJ1-4; TRBD1 aligns across 7 bases. CDR3 sequence: CASSLGPGGNEKLFF. CDR3 coding DNA: TGTGCCAGCAGCTTAGGCCCAGGGGGGAATGAAAAACTGTTTTTT.